This TCR beta chain was recovered during a study of T cell repertoires in cytomegalovirus infection. Trimming cost V 4 bases and J 5 bases, with 15 bases left between them. Germline loops: CDR1 SGHVS, CDR2 FQNEAQ. The CDR3 has 14 residues. This clonotype came up a few times. Its matching antigen is unknown. Broader study findings: Summed frequency of public TCR beta families distinguished CMV carriers with the relevant HLA.

TCRdb redid the calling of the reads with MiXCR, one entry per CDR3 protein. The data contain some 560,000 distinct CDR3 sequences, 40% of them singletons. Sequences were derived from cultured PBMCs, sampled from culture after CMV antigen stimulation. The chain joins TRBV7-8 to TRBJ2-7, with D hard to call. The origin of this receptor is a human donor in good health (CMV status not recorded). Some clones in this sample may be carry-over from other donors' samples. CDR3 in DNA: TGTGCCAGCAGCTCCCCCGGGTCCATCCACGAGCAGTACTTC. Encoded protein: CASSSPGSIHEQYF.